Shown below are 9 T cell receptor beta chains from a single sample sequenced in a study of molecular identifiers for immune sequencing clone quantification. TCRdb used MiXCR to reprocess the PCR reads, holding one entry per CDR3 protein. The sample records about 320,000 distinct CDR3 sequences, 20% to 25% being singletons. The sequencing sample was made of naive CD8+ T cells from blood, with Jurkat cell RNA spiked in. Indicated subset: FACS-sorted CD8+CD4-CCR7+CD45RA+ naive T cells. All receptors come from a human donor in good health. Some libraries in this study had Jurkat cell RNA spiked in.

This clonotype occurred many times. The J gene is TRBJ2-1, the V gene TRBV4-1; TRBD1 aligns across 8 bases. The CDR3 length is 13 residues. Germline CDR1 and CDR2: MGHRA and YSYEKL. With V trimmed by 3 bases and J by 8 bases, 3 bases remained unmatched. The CDR3 region is CASSQNRGYEQFF. CDR3 bases: TGCGCCAGCAGCCAGAACAGGGGGTATGAGCAGTTCTTC.

The table lists this clonotype with many counts. The DNA for the CDR3 is TGTGCCAGCAGCCAACTCGGGGGGTACACCGGGGAGCTGTTTTTT. Residues: CASSQLGGYTGELFF. The rearrangement links TRBV7-3 to TRBJ2-2, with 7 bases aligning to TRBD2. Per germline, CDR1 SGHTA and CDR2 FQGTGA. The CDR3 extends over 15 amino acids. The ends lost 5 bases at V and 3 bases at J; junction bases unmatched: 6.

Concerning this clonotype: This may be a read error: a much more frequent sequence differs by one nucleotide. The rearrangement joins TRBV12-5 to TRBJ2-1; 7 nucleotides agree with TRBD1. CDR1 and CDR2 (germline): LGHNT, FRNRAP. CDR3 length: 15 residues. This CDR3 is CASAPVQGFGNEPFF. CDR3 DNA sequence: TGTGCTAGTGCCCCGGTACAGGGGTTTGGGAATGAGCCGTTCTTC. Variable domain in full (rest from reference TRBV12-5 and TRBJ2-1): DARVTQTPRHKVTEMGQEVTMRCQPILGHNTVFWYRQTMMQGLELLAYFRNRAPLDDSGMPKDRFSAEMPDATLATLKIQPSEPRDSAVYFCASAPVQGFGNEPFFGPGTRLTVL.

This clonotype was counted many times. The chain joins TRBV9 to TRBJ1-6, with D tentatively TRBD1 (6 bases). This CDR3 is built from 13 residues. Deletions cut 3 bases from V and 10 bases from J, with 11 bases between. Germline V gene sequence: CDR1 SGDLS, CDR2 YYNGEE. The CDR3 nucleotides are TGTGCCAGCAGCGCAACAGGGTCGTCACCCCTCCACTTT. Its protein is CASSATGSSPLHF.

Concerning this clonotype: A read error may explain this, as a much larger clone is one base away. The chain has TRBV19 and TRBJ1-1; D is unresolved. From germline, CDR1 is LNHDA and CDR2 SQIVND (reference sequence). The CDR3 is 11 amino acids. Between the trimmed V and J ends, which lost 10 bases and 6 bases, there was a span of 12 bases. The CDR3 spells CATRSVAEAFF. CDR3 nucleotides: TGTGCCACTCGGTCGGTCGCTGAAGCTTTCTTT. The entire variable domain, with the rest obtained from reference TRBV19 and TRBJ1-1, is as follows: DGGITQSPKYLFRKEGQNVTLSCEQNLNHDAMYWYRQDPGQGLRLIYYSQIVNDFQKGDIAEGYSVSREKKESFPLTVTSAQKNPTAFYLCATRSVAEAFFGQGTRLTVV.

The chain recombines TRBV7-9 with TRBJ1-5; D not certain. V was clipped by 1 base and J by 0 bases, with 10 bases between them. The CDR3 spans 16 residues. CDR1 SEHNR and CDR2 FQNEAQ come from the germline V gene (reference sequence). CDR3 protein: CASSLVLGDSNQPQHF. CDR3 nucleotides: TGTGCCAGCAGCTTAGTGCTTGGGGATAGCAATCAGCCCCAGCATTTT.

This clonotype was counted ten times or more. The chain uses TRBV6-1 and TRBJ2-3; TRBD2 aligns across 9 bases. CDR3 length: 15 residues. Per germline, CDR1 MNHNS and CDR2 SASEGT. V gave up 4 bases and J gave up 5 bases; unmatched junction bases: 7. For the CDR3, the DNA is TGTGCCAGCAGTGTGATGCGGGGGGGCATAGATACGCAGTATTTT. This encodes CASSVMRGGIDTQYF.

This clonotype was seen repeatedly, ten times or more. This rearrangement joins TRBV28 to TRBJ2-7; possible D gene TRBD1, 6 bases. Germline CDR1 reads MDHEN; CDR2 reads SYDVKM. This CDR3 region has 12 residues. Trimming took off 6 bases at V and 10 bases at J, with 16 bases between the two ends. CDR3 coding DNA: TGTGCCAGCAGCGGGACATCGGAGGTTCAGTACTTC. It encodes CASSGTSEVQYF.

This clonotype was found a few times. V is TRBV27 and J is TRBJ1-1; D gene uncertain. Germline V gene sequence: CDR1 MNHEY, CDR2 SMNVEV (reference sequence). The CDR3 spans 16 residues. The V end lost 1 base, the J end lost 1 base, and 13 bases lay between the germline ends. The CDR3 DNA reads as TGTGCCAGCAGTTTATTGGGGTGGCTAAGGAACACTGAAGCTTTCTTT. Translation: CASSLLGWLRNTEAFF.